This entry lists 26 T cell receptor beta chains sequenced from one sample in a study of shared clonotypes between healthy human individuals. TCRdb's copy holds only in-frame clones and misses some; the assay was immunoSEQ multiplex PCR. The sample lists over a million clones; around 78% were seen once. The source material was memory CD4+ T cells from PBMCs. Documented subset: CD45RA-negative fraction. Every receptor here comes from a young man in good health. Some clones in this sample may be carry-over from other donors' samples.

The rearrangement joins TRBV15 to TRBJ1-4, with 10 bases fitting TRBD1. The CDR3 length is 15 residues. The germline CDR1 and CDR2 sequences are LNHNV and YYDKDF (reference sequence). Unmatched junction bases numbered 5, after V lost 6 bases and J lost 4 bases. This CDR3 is CATSIDRGLNEKLFF. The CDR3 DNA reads TGTGCCACCAGTATCGACAGGGGGCTTAATGAAAAACTGTTTTTT.

This chain's CDR3 is CASSYRDGSTNEKLFF. The CDR3 coding sequence is TGTGCCAGTAGTTACAGGGATGGCTCAACTAATGAAAAACTGTTTTTT. This rearrangement joins TRBV19 to TRBJ1-4; TRBD1 is a possible D gene (6 bases). Germline lookup yields CDR1 LNHDA and CDR2 SQIVND (reference sequence). Trimming took off 5 bases at V and 0 bases at J, with 13 bases between the two ends. The CDR3 runs to 16 residues.

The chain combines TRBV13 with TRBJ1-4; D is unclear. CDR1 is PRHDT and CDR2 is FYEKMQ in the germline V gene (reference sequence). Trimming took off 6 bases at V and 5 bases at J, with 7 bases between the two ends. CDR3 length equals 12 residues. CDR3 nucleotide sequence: TGTGCCAGCAGATACCGGAATGAAAAACTGTTTTTT. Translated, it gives CASRYRNEKLFF.

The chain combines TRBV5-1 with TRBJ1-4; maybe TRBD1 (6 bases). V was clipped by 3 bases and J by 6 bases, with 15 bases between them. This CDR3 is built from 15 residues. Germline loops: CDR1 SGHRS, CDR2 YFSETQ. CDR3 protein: CASSSLGTRDEKLFF. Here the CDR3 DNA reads TGCGCCAGCAGCTCACTCGGGACAAGAGATGAAAAACTGTTTTTT.

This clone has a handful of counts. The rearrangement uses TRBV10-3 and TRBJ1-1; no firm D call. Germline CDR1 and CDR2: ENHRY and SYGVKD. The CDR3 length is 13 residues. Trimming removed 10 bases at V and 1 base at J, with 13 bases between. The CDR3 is CATTPSWNTEAFF. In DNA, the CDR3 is TGTGCCACAACTCCCAGTTGGAACACTGAAGCTTTCTTT.

In DNA, the CDR3 is TGTGCCAGTAAAAAACTCGGCACTGAAGCTTTCTTT. This sequence encodes CASKKLGTEAFF. The V and J genes are TRBV19 and TRBJ1-1; D is ambiguous. The V gene's germline CDR1 is LNHDA and CDR2 SQIVND (reference sequence). The CDR3 is made up of 12 amino acids. V lost 7 bases, J lost 4 bases, and 10 bases lay in between.

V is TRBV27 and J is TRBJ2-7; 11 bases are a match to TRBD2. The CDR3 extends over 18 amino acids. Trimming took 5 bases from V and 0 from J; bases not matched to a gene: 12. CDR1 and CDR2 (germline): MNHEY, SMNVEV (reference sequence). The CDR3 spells CASSPTGLLAGGSYEQYF. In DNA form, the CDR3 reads TGTGCCAGCAGTCCGACGGGGTTGCTAGCGGGAGGCTCCTACGAGCAGTACTTC.

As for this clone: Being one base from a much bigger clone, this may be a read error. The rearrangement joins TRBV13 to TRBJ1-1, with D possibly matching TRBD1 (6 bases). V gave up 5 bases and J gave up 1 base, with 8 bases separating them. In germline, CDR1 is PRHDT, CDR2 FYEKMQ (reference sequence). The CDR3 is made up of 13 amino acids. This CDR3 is CASSLDRNTEAFF. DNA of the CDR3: TGTGCCAGCAGCCTGGACAGGAACACTGAAGCTTTCTTT.

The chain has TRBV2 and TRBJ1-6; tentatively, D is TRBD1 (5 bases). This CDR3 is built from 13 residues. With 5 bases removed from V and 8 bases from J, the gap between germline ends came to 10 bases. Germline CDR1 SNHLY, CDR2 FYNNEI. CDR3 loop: CASSPGAYSPLHF. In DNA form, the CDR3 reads TGTGCCAGCAGTCCCGGGGCGTATTCACCCCTCCACTTT.

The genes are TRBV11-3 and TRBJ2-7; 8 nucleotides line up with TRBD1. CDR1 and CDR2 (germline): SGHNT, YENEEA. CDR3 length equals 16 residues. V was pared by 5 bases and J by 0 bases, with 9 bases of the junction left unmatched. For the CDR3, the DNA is TGTGCCAGCAGCGTTCGGACAGGGAATAACTCCTACGAGCAGTACTTC. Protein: CASSVRTGNNSYEQYF.

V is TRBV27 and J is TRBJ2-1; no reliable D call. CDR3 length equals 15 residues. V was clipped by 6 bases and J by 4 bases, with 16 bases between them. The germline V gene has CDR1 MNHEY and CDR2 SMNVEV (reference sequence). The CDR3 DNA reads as TGTGCCAGCAGACCCAGCCGGTTACAATACAATGAGCAGTTCTTC. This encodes CASRPSRLQYNEQFF.

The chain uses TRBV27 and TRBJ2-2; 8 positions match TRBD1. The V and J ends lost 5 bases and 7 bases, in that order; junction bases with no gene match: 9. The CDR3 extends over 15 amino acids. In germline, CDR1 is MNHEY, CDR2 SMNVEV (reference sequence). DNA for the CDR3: TGTGCCAGCAGTACCTACAGGACAGGGAACGGGGAGCTGTTTTTT. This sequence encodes CASSTYRTGNGELFF.

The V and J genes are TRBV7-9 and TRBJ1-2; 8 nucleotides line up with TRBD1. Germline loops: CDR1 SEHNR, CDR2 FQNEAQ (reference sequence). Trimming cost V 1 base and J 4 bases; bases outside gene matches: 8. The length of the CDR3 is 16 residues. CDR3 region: CASSLGTGSVGYGYTF. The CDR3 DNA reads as TGTGCCAGCAGCTTAGGGACAGGGAGTGTGGGCTATGGCTACACCTTC.

The CDR3 loop is CASSEPGTAIYEQYF. DNA of the CDR3: TGTGCCAGCAGCGAACCCGGGACAGCGATCTACGAGCAGTACTTC. The V gene is TRBV28, the J gene TRBJ2-7; 7 bases are shared with TRBD1. V dropped 6 bases and J dropped 3; count of bases not matched to a gene: 11. This CDR3 has 15 residues. CDR1 is MDHEN and CDR2 is SYDVKM in the germline V gene. Variable domain in full (rest from reference TRBV28 and TRBJ2-7): DVKVTQSSRYLVKRTGEKVFLECVQDMDHENMFWYRQDPGLGLRLIYFSYDVKMKEKGDIPEGYSVSREKKERFSLILESASTNQTSMYLCASSEPGTAIYEQYFGPGTRLTVT.

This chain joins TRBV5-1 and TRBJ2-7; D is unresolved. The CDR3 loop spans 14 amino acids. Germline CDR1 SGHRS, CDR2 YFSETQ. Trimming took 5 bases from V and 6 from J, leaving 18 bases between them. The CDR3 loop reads CASSPLRTASEQYF. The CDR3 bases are TGCGCCAGCAGTCCCCTCCGGACGGCCTCCGAGCAGTACTTC.

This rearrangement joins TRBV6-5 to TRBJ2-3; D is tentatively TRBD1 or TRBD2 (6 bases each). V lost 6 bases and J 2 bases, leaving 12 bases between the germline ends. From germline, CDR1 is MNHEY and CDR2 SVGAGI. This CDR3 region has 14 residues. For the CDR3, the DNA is TGTGCCAGCAGGGGGGGACACTTCACAGATACGCAGTATTTT. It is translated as CASRGGHFTDTQYF.

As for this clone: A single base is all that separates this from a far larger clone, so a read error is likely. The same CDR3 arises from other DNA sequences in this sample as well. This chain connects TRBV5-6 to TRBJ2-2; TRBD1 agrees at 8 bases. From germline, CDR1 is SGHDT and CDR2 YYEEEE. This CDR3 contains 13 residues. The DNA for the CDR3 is TGCGCCAGCAGGGGGCGTCGGACCGGGGAGCTGTTTTTT. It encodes CASRGRRTGELFF.

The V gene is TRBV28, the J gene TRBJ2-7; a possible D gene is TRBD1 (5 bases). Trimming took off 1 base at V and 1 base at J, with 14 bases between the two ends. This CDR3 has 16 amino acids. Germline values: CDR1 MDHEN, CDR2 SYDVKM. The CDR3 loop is CASSLSRSGISYEQYF. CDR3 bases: TGTGCCAGCAGTTTATCTAGGTCAGGGATTTCCTACGAGCAGTACTTC.

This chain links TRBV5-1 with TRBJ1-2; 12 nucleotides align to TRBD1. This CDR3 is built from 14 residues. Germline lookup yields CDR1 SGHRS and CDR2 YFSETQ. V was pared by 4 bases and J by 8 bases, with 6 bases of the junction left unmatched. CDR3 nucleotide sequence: TGCGCCAGCAGCACGGGACAGGGGGCGGAAGGCTACACCTTC. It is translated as CASSTGQGAEGYTF.

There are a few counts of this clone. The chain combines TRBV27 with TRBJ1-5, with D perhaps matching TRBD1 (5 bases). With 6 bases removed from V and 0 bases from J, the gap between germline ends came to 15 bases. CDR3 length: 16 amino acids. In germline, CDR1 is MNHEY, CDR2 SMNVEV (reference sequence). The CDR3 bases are TGTGCCAGCAGACAGGCCGGGGCTTATAGCAATCAGCCCCAGCATTTT. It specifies CASRQAGAYSNQPQHF.

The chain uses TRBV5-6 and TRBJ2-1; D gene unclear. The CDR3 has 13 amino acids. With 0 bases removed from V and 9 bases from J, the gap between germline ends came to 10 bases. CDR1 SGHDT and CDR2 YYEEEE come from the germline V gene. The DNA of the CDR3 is TGTGCCAGCAGCTTGGCGGCGGTCGCTGAGCAGTTCTTC. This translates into CASSLAAVAEQFF.

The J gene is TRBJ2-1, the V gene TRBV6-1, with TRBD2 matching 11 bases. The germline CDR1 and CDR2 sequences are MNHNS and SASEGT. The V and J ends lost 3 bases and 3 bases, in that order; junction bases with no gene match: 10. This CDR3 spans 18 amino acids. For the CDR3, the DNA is TGTGCCAGCAGTGAGCCGTTACTTAGCGGGAGGGTCTACAATGAGCAGTTCTTC. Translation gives CASSEPLLSGRVYNEQFF.

As DNA, the CDR3 is TGTGCCAGCAGACCAATCGGGACACTCGGGGACAAAACTAACTATGGCTACACCTTC. Protein: CASRPIGTLGDKTNYGYTF. The rearrangement joins TRBV11-2 to TRBJ1-2; the D gene is possibly TRBD1 (6 bases). The CDR3 has 19 amino acids. Trimming stripped 6 bases from V and 0 bases from J, with 26 bases between. In germline, CDR1 is SGHAT, CDR2 FQNNGV.

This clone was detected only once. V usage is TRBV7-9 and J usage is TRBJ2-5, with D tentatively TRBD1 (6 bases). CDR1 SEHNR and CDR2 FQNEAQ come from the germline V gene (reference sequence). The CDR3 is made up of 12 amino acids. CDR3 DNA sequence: TGTGCAACCAATAGGGGGTCGCAGACCCAGTACTTC. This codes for CATNRGSQTQYF. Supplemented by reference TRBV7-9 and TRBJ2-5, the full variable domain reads DTGVSQNPRHKITKRGQNVTFRCDPISEHNRLYWYRQTLGQGPEFLTYFQNEAQLEKSRLLSDRFSAERPKGSFSTLEIQRTEQGDSAMYLCATNRGSQTQYFGPGTRLLVL.

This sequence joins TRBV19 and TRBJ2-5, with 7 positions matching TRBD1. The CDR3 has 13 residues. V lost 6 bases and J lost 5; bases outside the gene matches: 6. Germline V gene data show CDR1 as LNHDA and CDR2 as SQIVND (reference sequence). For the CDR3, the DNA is TGTGCCAGTAGCCTGACAGGGTGGGAGACCCAGTACTTC. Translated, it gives CASSLTGWETQYF.

CDR3 DNA sequence: TGTGCCACCAGCAGAGAAGGGGGGCTAGCTCAGCATTTT. As protein: CATSREGGLAQHF. The chain uses TRBV15 and TRBJ2-3, with a possible D match to TRBD1 (6 bases). The end of the DNA aligns better with TRBJ1-5, so the J call may be wrong. CDR3 size: 13 residues. The germline V gene has CDR1 LNHNV and CDR2 YYDKDF (reference sequence).